This T cell receptor beta chain was retrieved from a study of T cells in Graves' hyperthyroidism and ophthalmopathy. V lost 10 bases to trimming and J lost 4 bases; unmatched junction nucleotides: 11. The CDR3 covers 17 residues. Germline V lookup: CDR1 SNHLY, CDR2 FYNNEI. TCR beta CDR3 regions were amplified from RNA. HTBI primers were employed in a first-round RT-PCR of the TCR CDR3. TCRdb reprocessed the multiplex PCR reads with MiXCR, giving one entry per CDR3 protein. Of some 550,000 distinct CDR3 sequences listed, roughly 16% are singletons. This clonotype was seen many times. The chain couples TRBV2 to TRBJ2-3; 16 bases are a match to TRBD2. This TCR derives from a woman in her 40s with Graves' ophthalmopathy. The sequencing sample was made of blood. Here the CDR3 DNA reads TGTGCCACCAGGGGACTAGCGGGGGGGCTAAGGTCAGATACGCAGTATTTT. It translates to CATRGLAGGLRSDTQYF.